Included here is one TCR beta chain sequence, with context. Documented time point: pretreatment peripheral blood. The CDR3 length is 13 residues. Trimming stripped 3 bases from V and 4 bases from J, with 7 bases between. Looked up from germline, CDR1 is MNHEY and CDR2 is SMNVEV (reference sequence). This sample was taken from a study of PD-L1 blockade in urothelial cancer. Study overall: From 0 to 3 prior chemotherapy regimens had been given to the patients.

Sequenced by immunoSEQ multiplex PCR; TCRdb stores in-frame clones only, minus some. The sample consists of under 70,000 clones, 85% of them appearing once. The rearrangement joins TRBV27 to TRBJ1-3; D remains ambiguous. The specimen comprised PBMCs, sampled around atezolizumab (anti-PD-L1) treatment. The receptor was derived from a man in his 70s with urothelial cancer. The CDR3 here is CASSLSIGNTIYF. CDR3 in DNA: TGTGCCAGCAGTTTGTCAATCGGAAACACCATATATTTT.